This T cell receptor (beta chain) derives from a study of beta chain features in type 1 diabetes. Sorting produced populations that all topped 95% purity. Expressed TCRB transcripts were sequenced because the entire RNA isolate underwent reverse transcription. Generated by immunoSEQ multiplex PCR, the TCRdb table keeps only in-frame clones and is missing some. This table holds about 260,000 clones, around 68% found once. Study results and limitations: Reads derived from cDNA could over-represent cells showing high TCR expression.

The V gene's germline CDR1 is SGHRS and CDR2 YFSETQ. With 0 bases clipped from V and 2 bases from J, the junction kept 4 bases outside the gene matches. This CDR3 region has 15 residues. On this clone itself: Its antigen remains unidentified.

Sequenced: naive CD4+ T cells from blood. The rearrangement links TRBV5-1 to TRBJ2-7; the match to TRBD2 covers 8 bases. The receptor was derived from a man aged 25 to 40 in good health. The CDR3 protein is CASSLVTSVPYEQYF. DNA of the CDR3: TGCGCCAGCAGCTTGGTGACTAGCGTTCCCTACGAGCAGTACTTC.